The 18 T cell receptor beta chains below come from one sample, sequenced in a study of Ad26.COV2.S vaccination and SARS-CoV-2 variants. Repertoires were generated with immunoSEQ multiplex PCR, while TCRdb's copy carries only in-frame clones and drops some. The sample includes fewer than 500,000 clones, 89% of them seen just once. Treatment reported: roughly 19 received Ad26.COV2.S at low or high dose, single or two shots; several received placebo; per-sample allocation not given. Specimen acquisition occurred on day 63 following the initial vaccine or placebo injection. Sequenced here: peripheral blood, sampled in a trial of Ad26.COV2.S vaccine versus placebo. The receptors here all came from a person aged 18-60 years who received the Ad26.COV2.S COVID-19 vaccine or a placebo.

The chain combines TRBV4-2 with TRBJ2-5, with D possibly matching TRBD2 (6 bases). V lost 5 bases and J 2 bases, leaving 18 bases between the germline ends. There are 16 residues in the CDR3. Germline CDR1 is LGHNA and CDR2 is YNFKEQ. The CDR3 loop is CASSFRDSHVQETQYF. In DNA form, the CDR3 reads TGTGCCAGCAGCTTCCGGGACTCACACGTTCAAGAGACCCAGTACTTC.

The CDR3 nucleotides are TGTGCCTGGACCCCGGGGGACAGGGTCAGCACCGGGGAGCTGTTTTTT. Amino acid sequence: CAWTPGDRVSTGELFF. This chain uses TRBV30 with TRBJ2-2, with TRBD1 matching over 9 bases. CDR1 GTSNPN and CDR2 SVGIG come from the germline V gene (reference sequence). This CDR3 spans 16 amino acids. Losses at the gene ends were 4 bases for V and 4 bases for J; bases not matched to a gene: 10.

The chain links TRBV7-2 to TRBJ1-1; unclear D gene. The V end was cut by 5 bases, the J end by 0 bases, with 4 bases between. The germline CDR1 and CDR2 sequences are SGHTA and FQGNSA. The CDR3 has 12 residues. The CDR3 loop is CASSPLNTEAFF. As DNA, the CDR3 is TGTGCCAGCAGCCCTCTGAACACTGAAGCTTTCTTT.

The genes are TRBV29-1 and TRBJ1-3; a possible D gene is TRBD1 (5 bases). With 0 bases removed from V and 2 bases from J, the gap between germline ends came to 11 bases. The CDR3 totals 15 residues. The germline V gene has CDR1 SQVTM and CDR2 ANQGSEA. The CDR3 nucleotides read TGCAGCGTTGAAGAATTTCAGGGACCTGGAAACACCATATATTTT. Its protein is CSVEEFQGPGNTIYF.

V gene TRBV28 combines with J gene TRBJ1-2, with a weak D call TRBD1 (5 bases). Germline values: CDR1 MDHEN, CDR2 SYDVKM. The CDR3 extends over 13 amino acids. Trimming left V 6 bases short and J 8 bases short, with 16 bases between. The CDR3 DNA is TGTGCCAGCAGCGTTGCCCGGGGGGACGGCTACACCTTC. Residues: CASSVARGDGYTF.

The genes are TRBV6-4 and TRBJ2-2; TRBD2 might be the D (6 bases). Germline lookup yields CDR1 MRHNA and CDR2 SNTAGT. V was pared by 2 bases and J by 5 bases, with 9 bases between. The CDR3 is made up of 14 amino acids. The CDR3 is CASSDGAGTGELFF. CDR3 DNA: TGTGCCAGCAGTGACGGGGCGGGGACCGGGGAGCTGTTTTTT.

CDR3 sequence (DNA): TGTGCCAGCAGCCACATCCAAGAGACCCAGTACTTC. Translation: CASSHIQETQYF. The chain joins TRBV4-2 to TRBJ2-5; D is undetermined. CDR1 LGHNA and CDR2 YNFKEQ come from the germline V gene. Trimming removed 3 bases at V and 1 base at J, with 3 bases between. There are 12 residues in the CDR3.

This clone was recorded only once. The V call is TRBV9, the J call TRBJ1-3; D not resolved. Trimming cost V 0 bases and J 4 bases, with 14 bases left between them. The CDR3 is made up of 16 amino acids. CDR1 and CDR2 (germline): SGDLS, YYNGEE. In DNA, the CDR3 is TGTGCCAGCAGCGTAGAAGCTGGGGTCAGGGGAAACACCATATATTTT. This encodes CASSVEAGVRGNTIYF.

The chain links TRBV3-1 (or the pseudogene TRBV3-2) to TRBJ1-1, with TRBD1 matching 12 bases. V trimming: 1 base; J trimming: 3 bases; junction bases outside the gene matches: 9. Germline values: CDR1 LGHDT, CDR2 YNNKEL (reference sequence). CDR3 size: 18 residues. The CDR3 is CASSQGLGTGGRDTEAFF. The CDR3 nucleotides are TGTGCCAGCAGCCAAGGGTTAGGGACAGGGGGCAGGGACACTGAAGCTTTCTTT.

The chain uses TRBV10-3 and TRBJ1-2; TRBD1 agrees at 9 bases. Germline V gives CDR1 ENHRY, CDR2 SYGVKD. The junction had 8 bases not matched to a gene; V was cut back by 6 bases and J by 0 bases. The CDR3 extends over 16 amino acids. CDR3 DNA sequence: TGTGCCATCAGCGATATTAGGACAGGGGCTAACTATGGCTACACCTTC. Translated, it gives CAISDIRTGANYGYTF.

The chain links TRBV27 to TRBJ1-5; D remains unclear. V lost 0 bases and J lost 5, with 8 bases in between. CDR3 length equals 14 residues. CDR1 is MNHEY, CDR2 SMNVEV, per germline (reference sequence). For the CDR3, the DNA is TGTGCCAGCAGTTTATCACAGTTCGATCAGCCCCAGCATTTT. Translation gives CASSLSQFDQPQHF.

The chain has TRBV19 and TRBJ1-2; D possibly corresponds to TRBD1 (5 bases). The CDR3 length is 15 residues. Germline values: CDR1 LNHDA, CDR2 SQIVND (reference sequence). V was clipped by 6 bases and J by 4 bases, with 18 bases between them. In DNA form, the CDR3 reads TGTGCCAGTAGGGACCCGTCGGGGGGACCCTATGGCTACACCTTC. This encodes CASRDPSGGPYGYTF. Using reference TRBV19 and TRBJ1-2 for the parts outside the CDR3, the full variable domain is DGGITQSPKYLFRKEGQNVTLSCEQNLNHDAMYWYRQDPGQGLRLIYYSQIVNDFQKGDIAEGYSVSREKKESFPLTVTSAQKNPTAFYLCASRDPSGGPYGYTFGSGTRLTVV.

The rearrangement links TRBV13 to TRBJ1-2, with TRBD1 as a possible D gene (5 bases). The CDR3 has 13 residues. Per germline, CDR1 PRHDT and CDR2 FYEKMQ (reference sequence). V lost 5 bases, J lost 7 bases, and 14 bases lay in between. CDR3 nucleotide sequence: TGTGCCAGCAGCGCCGGGCAGGGACTTGGCTACACCTTC. The encoded protein is CASSAGQGLGYTF.

This chain connects TRBV10-3 to TRBJ2-3; D unclear. Trimming stripped 10 bases from V and 2 bases from J, with 10 bases between. Germline V gene lookup returns CDR1 ENHRY and CDR2 SYGVKD. The length of the CDR3 is 12 residues. In nucleotides, the CDR3 is TGTGCCACCGCAGGTGACACAGATACGCAGTATTTT. It encodes CATAGDTDTQYF.

Turning to this clone: The same CDR3 arises from other DNA sequences in this sample as well. This sequence joins TRBV27 and TRBJ2-5, with D hard to call. The CDR3 totals 14 residues. The V gene's germline CDR1 is MNHEY and CDR2 SMNVEV (reference sequence). V was shortened by 6 bases and J by 1 base, with 12 bases between the two germline ends. CDR3 DNA sequence: TGTGCCAGCAGCCCCCCTTACTCCCAAGAGACCCAGTACTTC. This codes for CASSPPYSQETQYF.

The chain couples TRBV4-2 to TRBJ1-2; D is ambiguous. CDR1 LGHNA and CDR2 YNFKEQ come from the germline V gene. This CDR3 has 16 amino acids. V lost 4 bases and J lost 4, with 19 bases in between. CDR3 sequence: CASSPQYRGVGYGYTF. CDR3 DNA: TGTGCCAGCAGCCCCCAGTATCGAGGTGTCGGCTATGGCTACACCTTC.

The J gene is TRBJ1-5, the V gene TRBV6-5, with unresolved D. V was trimmed by 2 bases and J by 5 bases, leaving 7 bases between them. The CDR3 spans 13 residues. Germline assignment: CDR1 MNHEY and CDR2 SVGAGI. In DNA, the CDR3 is TGTGCCAGCAGTTACGGCTTCGATCAGCCCCAGCATTTT. Translating gives CASSYGFDQPQHF.

The rearrangement links TRBV3-1 (or the pseudogene TRBV3-2) to TRBJ2-3; TRBD2 might be the D (7 bases). Germline values: CDR1 LGHDT, CDR2 YNNKEL (reference sequence). CDR3 length equals 14 residues. V was shortened by 0 bases and J by 8 bases, with 12 bases between the two germline ends. The CDR3 spells CASSQEAGEGTQYF. The CDR3 bases are TGTGCCAGCAGCCAAGAGGCAGGGGAGGGTACGCAGTATTTT.